A selection of T cell receptor beta chains follows, all from one sample in a study of CD8 T cells in Susac syndrome. TCRdb re-called the immunoSEQ multiplex PCR reads with MiXCR, one entry per CDR3 protein. The sample has 150,000 to 200,000 distinct CDR3 sequences; roughly 90% are singletons. Sequences were obtained from CD4+ T cells from PBMCs. The receptors were gathered from a human donor with Susac syndrome. Both conserved end residues are part of each CDR3. The D gene is left open where the match is weak.

d_gene | j_gene | v_gene | CDR3aa
NA | TRBJ1-1 | TRBV13 | CASLRQLNTEAFF
NA | TRBJ1-1 | TRBV12-3/TRBV12-4 | CASRLTGEAFF
NA | TRBJ1-2 | TRBV12-3/TRBV12-4 | CASSLDLENYGYTF
NA | TRBJ2-1 | TRBV4-2 | CASSQDGTYNEQFF
TRBD2 | TRBJ2-7 | TRBV13 | CASRASGGTYEQYF
NA | TRBJ2-7 | TRBV29-1 | CSVAFGGWVGEQYF
NA | TRBJ1-1 | TRBV20-1 | CSAGSGVNTEAFF
TRBD2 | TRBJ2-7 | TRBV29-1 | CSVFSGGAYEQYF
TRBD1 | TRBJ2-7 | TRBV15 | CATSRDRDRSYEQYF
NA | TRBJ2-1 | TRBV6-1 | CASSEAMYEQFF
TRBD1 | TRBJ1-2 | TRBV20-1 | CSARTDGQARSNYGYTF
NA | TRBJ2-6 | TRBV27 | CASSKSSGANVLTF
NA | TRBJ1-1 | TRBV6-5 | CASIQRGANTEAFF
NA | TRBJ1-1 | TRBV27 | CASMDRVNTEAFF
NA | TRBJ1-2 | TRBV2 | CASSALFRGTDGYTF
NA | TRBJ2-5 | TRBV4-2 | CASSLQGGLQETQYF
TRBD2 | TRBJ2-5 | TRBV3-1 | CASSQDPSGVTQYF
NA | TRBJ2-2 | TRBV28 | CASKTRRNTGELFF
NA | TRBJ1-1 | TRBV6-5 | CASSYSGGGTEAFF
TRBD1 | TRBJ2-1 | TRBV24-1 | CATSEGPGQGDTGGSYNEQSF
NA | TRBJ1-5 | TRBV2 | CASSYGTQPQHF
TRBD1 | TRBJ2-1 | TRBV3-1 | CASSQLRGQDDEQFF
TRBD1 | TRBJ1-2 | TRBV12-3/TRBV12-4 | CASSLRVRDRGLPAYGYTF
NA | TRBJ2-1 | TRBV3-1 | CASSQAGRYNEQFF
NA | TRBJ2-1 | TRBV15 | CATSQGGGANNEQFF
TRBD1 | TRBJ1-2 | TRBV30 | CAWKLGQGRNYGYTF
NA | TRBJ2-7 | TRBV6-5 | CASSKVDDEQYF
NA | TRBJ1-2 | TRBV12-3/TRBV12-4 | CASSIDVSYGYTF
NA | TRBJ2-7 | TRBV10-3 | CAISDPVAPHEQYF
NA | TRBJ2-1 | TRBV18 | CASSPNQGDEQFF
TRBD1 | TRBJ2-7 | TRBV6-4 | CAKRQGTTRFEQYF
TRBD1 | TRBJ1-2 | TRBV3-1 | CASSLLGQGASSGYTF
NA | TRBJ2-3 | TRBV3-1 | CASSQGLEADTQYF
NA | TRBJ2-1 | TRBV20-1 | CSALRVQEQFF
NA | TRBJ1-2 | TRBV2 | CASSSLSYGYTF
NA | TRBJ2-7 | TRBV19 | CASSTRGPQVGEQYF
NA | TRBJ2-5 | TRBV3-1 | CASSQDPGWGEETQYF
NA | TRBJ2-7 | TRBV5-1 | CASSPQTGVVLEQYF
NA | TRBJ2-5 | TRBV3-1 | CASSQAGNQETQYF
TRBD2 | TRBJ2-7 | TRBV9 | CASSVDGSGASYEQYF
NA | TRBJ2-1 | TRBV13 | CASSPRLGTANEQFF
TRBD1 | TRBJ2-4 | TRBV20-1 | CSARPNPGQGQNIQYF
TRBD2 | TRBJ2-1 | TRBV3-1 | CASSPFIKRGDGSEQFF
NA | TRBJ1-2 | TRBV2 | CASSETNYGYTF
TRBD1 | TRBJ2-7 | TRBV12-3/TRBV12-4 | CASSSTAGGAGSYEQYF
NA | TRBJ2-1 | TRBV6-1 | CASTGHGDEQFF
TRBD1 | TRBJ1-3 | TRBV3-1 | CASSALTGNGNTIYF
NA | TRBJ2-6 | TRBV5-1 | CASRGSGANVLTF
NA | TRBJ1-5 | TRBV20-1 | CSAWSGAGNQPQHF
NA | TRBJ2-7 | TRBV6-1 | CASSPTGSHEQYF
NA | TRBJ2-3 | TRBV30 | CAWSVLNTQYF
NA | TRBJ2-7 | TRBV6-5 | CASSYAQASYEQYF
TRBD2 | TRBJ2-3 | TRBV7-3 | CASSPFPGTSGGAIDTQYF
NA | TRBJ2-5 | TRBV5-1 | CASRQGLEETQYF
TRBD1 | TRBJ2-3 | TRBV20-1 | CSARGMGLGQATDTQYF